The present entry profiles one TCR beta chain with its context. Antigen specificity is unknown. The data were obtained in a study of molecular identifiers for immune sequencing clone quantification. Study-wide findings and caveats: Because of identical TCR molecules sharing a barcode, sizes of highly expanded clones could be underestimated. Single-cell amounts of spiked Jurkat TCR RNA were reportedly detectable among approximately 1 million naive cells.

Previously described methods with listed TCR primers produced the bulk TCR libraries. TCRdb itself ran the PCR reads through MiXCR, one entry per CDR3 protein. The sample gives over 600,000 distinct CDR3 sequences, just under 20% of which show up once; roughly 0.83% is in the top ten. The TCR comes from a human donor in good health. Some libraries in this study had Jurkat cell RNA spiked in. The sample taken for sequencing was naive CD8+ T cells from blood, with Jurkat cell RNA spiked in. Subset noted: FACS-sorted CD8+CD4-CCR7+CD45RA+ naive T cells.

The chain's CDR3 is CASSFPGRYGYTF. CDR3 bases: TGTGCCAGCAGTTTCCCGGGACGGTATGGCTACACCTTC. The chain has TRBV12-3 or TRBV12-4 and TRBJ1-2, with D maybe TRBD1 (5 bases). CDR3 length: 13 residues. V was pared by 3 bases and J by 5 bases, with 10 bases between.